This TCR beta chain originates from a study of siplizumab effects on memory and regulatory T cells. Study results and caveats: Under siplizumab, alloreactive sequences traced to unstimulated CD4+ memory cells were significantly reduced. In siplizumab conditions, mappable alloreactive CD4+ clones averaged 68.8% Treg-derived, against 25% to 30% in controls.

Regarding this clone: What it binds is unknown.

The CDR3 is 12 residues long. Trimming stripped 0 bases from V and 6 bases from J, with 5 bases between. The germline gives CDR1 SGHAT, CDR2 FQNNGV. Generated by immunoSEQ multiplex PCR, the TCRdb table keeps only in-frame clones and is missing some. The table has 50,000 to 70,000 clones, just over 95% seen once; the top ten hold about 0.1%. The origin of this receptor is a human donor in good health. The chain uses TRBV11-2 and TRBJ1-1; D not certain. The specimen was naive CD8+ T cells sorted from blood. The CDR3 loop is CASSLDKSEAFF. CDR3 sequence (DNA): TGTGCCAGCAGCTTAGATAAATCTGAAGCTTTCTTT. Drawing the rest from reference TRBV11-2 and TRBJ1-1, the complete variable domain is EAGVAQSPRYKIIEKRQSVAFWCNPISGHATLYWYQQILGQGPKLLIQFQNNGVVDDSQLPKDRFSAERLKGVDSTLKIQPAKLEDSAVYLCASSLDKSEAFFGQGTRLTVV.